The rows below give T cell receptor beta chains drawn from one sample of a study of T cell repertoires in cytomegalovirus infection. TCRdb re-analysed the reads in MiXCR, keeping a single row per CDR3 protein. The table includes about 350,000 distinct CDR3 sequences, approximately 30% detected once. These receptors are not linked to any known antigen. The sample here was cultured PBMCs, taken from culture after CMV antigen stimulation. The receptors were gathered from a human donor in good health (CMV status not recorded). Some clones in this sample may be carry-over from other donors' samples. Both conserved end residues are part of each CDR3. D genes are given only for firm matches. Size is stated for part of the rows, as once, few or many counts, or as a class when the clone is expanded.

d_call,v_call,j_call,clone_size,cdr3_aa,cdr3_nt
-,TRBV28,TRBJ2-3,-,CATQLTDTQYF,TGTGCCACCCAACTTACAGATACGCAGTATTTT
-,TRBV5-4,TRBJ2-1,-,CASSFFISSYNEQFF,TGTGCCAGCAGCTTTTTCATTAGCTCCTACAATGAGCAGTTCTTC
-,TRBV6-2/TRBV6-3,TRBJ2-5,-,CASNQGGWETQYF,TGTGCCAGCAACCAGGGCGGTTGGGAGACCCAGTACTTC
-,TRBV7-2,TRBJ2-1,many,CASSLGTGLWNEQFF,TGTGCCAGCAGCTTAGGGACTGGCCTTTGGAATGAGCAGTTCTTC
-,TRBV19,TRBJ2-5,few,CASSIARLGETQYF,TGTGCCAGTAGTATAGCCAGATTAGGAGAGACCCAGTACTTC
-,TRBV7-2,TRBJ2-2,-,CASSPLADTLNTGELFF,TGTGCCAGCAGCCCCCTCGCGGACACCCTAAACACCGGGGAGCTGTTTTTT
-,TRBV19,TRBJ1-6,few,CASSPPQGRFRSPLHF,TGTGCCAGTAGTCCACCACAGGGAAGGTTTCGGTCACCCCTCCACTTT
-,TRBV20-1,TRBJ2-7,-,CSATPSGGSYEQYF,TGCAGTGCTACCCCCAGTGGCGGTTCCTACGAGCAGTACTTC
TRBD1,TRBV7-2,TRBJ2-1,-,CASSSDRIVQFF,TGTGCCAGCAGCTCGGACAGGATAGTGCAGTTCTTC
-,TRBV7-2,TRBJ1-6,-,CASSLEPNSPLHF,TGTGCCAGCAGCTTAGAACCTAATTCACCCCTCCACTTT
-,TRBV4-3,TRBJ1-2,few,CASSQDTDSFYGYTF,TGCGCCAGCAGCCAAGATACCGACAGCTTCTATGGCTACACCTTC
-,TRBV7-2,TRBJ2-1,few,CASSLAGPYNEQFF,TGTGCCAGCAGCTTGGCAGGGCCCTACAATGAGCAGTTCTTC
-,TRBV5-1,TRBJ1-5,few,CASSLAGASNQPQHF,TGCGCCAGCAGCTTGGCCGGGGCTAGCAATCAGCCCCAGCATTTT
-,TRBV12-3/TRBV12-4,TRBJ1-1,-,CASSLGPQDTEAFF,TGTGCCAGCAGTTTAGGGCCCCAAGACACTGAAGCTTTCTTT
-,TRBV7-2,TRBJ1-6,few,CASSPQIVDSPLHF,TGTGCCAGCAGCCCGCAAATAGTTGATTCACCCCTCCACTTT
-,TRBV7-2,TRBJ1-4,-,CASSLVGELFF,TGTGCCAGCAGCTTAGTGGGTGAACTGTTTTTT
-,TRBV11-2,TRBJ2-3,few,CASSSPLRYTDTQYF,TGTGCCAGCAGCTCACCCCTACGCTACACAGATACGCAGTATTTT